These T cell receptor beta chains were read from a single sample in a study of cytomegalovirus exposure and HLA in healthy donors. Repertoires were generated with immunoSEQ multiplex PCR, while TCRdb's copy carries only in-frame clones and drops some. Here the sample spans tens of thousands of clones, 70% to 80% being singletons. The sample comprised PBMCs. The receptors originated from a man aged 60-69 years in good health and CMV-seronegative. Each CDR3 is given with its conserved first and last residue. The order of the fields is V gene, D gene, clone size, J gene, CDR3 DNA, CDR3 protein. A D gene is named only where the DNA matches it firmly. Size is stated for part of the rows, as once, few or many counts, or as a class when the clone is expanded.

V: TRBV7-9; D: -; size: -; J: TRBJ2-7; DNA: TGTGCCAGCAGCCCCGTCTTCATGGCGGTCTCCTACGAGCAGTACTTC; CDR3: CASSPVFMAVSYEQYF
V: TRBV5-6; D: -; size: -; J: TRBJ2-7; DNA: TGTGCCAGCAGCTCCACGCGCGAGCAGTACTTC; CDR3: CASSSTREQYF
V: TRBV6-1; D: -; size: -; J: TRBJ2-1; DNA: TGTGCCAGCAGTGAAGCGCAGGGCGATGAGCAGTTCTTC; CDR3: CASSEAQGDEQFF
V: TRBV5-8; D: TRBD1; size: -; J: TRBJ1-1; DNA: TGTGCCAGCAGCCTCACACTCACAGGGGCCATGAACACTGAAGCTTTCTTT; CDR3: CASSLTLTGAMNTEAFF
V: TRBV29-1; D: -; size: -; J: TRBJ2-7; DNA: TGCAGCTCTAGATCGGGTGGCGAGCAGTACTTC; CDR3: CSSRSGGEQYF
V: TRBV4-3; D: -; size: few; J: TRBJ2-7; DNA: TGCGCCAGCAGCCAAGTGGTGGGGGCGTCCTACGAGCAGTACTTC; CDR3: CASSQVVGASYEQYF
V: TRBV5-6; D: -; size: -; J: TRBJ1-5; DNA: TGTGCCAGCAGCCTGGCGGGGGACCAGCCCCAGCATTTT; CDR3: CASSLAGDQPQHF
V: TRBV6-1; D: -; size: -; J: TRBJ2-5; DNA: TGTGCCAGCAGTGAATTTGTGACAGAAGAGACCCAGTACTTC; CDR3: CASSEFVTEETQYF
V: TRBV7-9; D: TRBD2; size: -; J: TRBJ2-7; DNA: TGTGCCAGCAGCCCTCGGACTAGTCGCGAGCAGTACTTC; CDR3: CASSPRTSREQYF
V: TRBV6-1; D: TRBD2; size: -; J: TRBJ2-7; DNA: TGTGCCAGCAGCAGACTAGCGGGAGCCTACGAGCAGTACTTC; CDR3: CASSRLAGAYEQYF
V: TRBV18; D: -; size: -; J: TRBJ1-1; DNA: TGTGCCAGCTCACCATGGGCACAAATGAACACTGAAGCTTTCTTT; CDR3: CASSPWAQMNTEAFF
V: TRBV27; D: TRBD1; size: -; J: TRBJ2-3; DNA: TGTGCCAGCAGTTTAGTACAGGGGGCGTTAGGCACAGATACGCAGTATTTT; CDR3: CASSLVQGALGTDTQYF
V: TRBV21-1; D: -; size: -; J: TRBJ2-5; DNA: TGTGCCAGCAGCAAAGCGGGCAGGGAAAAATTACAAGAGACCCAGTACTTC; CDR3: CASSKAGREKLQETQYF
V: TRBV6-1; D: -; size: few; J: TRBJ2-2; DNA: TGTGCCAGCAGTGAAATAGGAGGGGGCGAGGACGGGGAGCTGTTTTTT; CDR3: CASSEIGGGEDGELFF
V: TRBV11-1; D: TRBD1; size: -; J: TRBJ1-6; DNA: TGTGCCAGCAGCTTAGGGGGGACAGCAGCTTCACCCCTCCACTTT; CDR3: CASSLGGTAASPLHF
V: TRBV6-4; D: -; size: -; J: TRBJ2-1; DNA: TGTGCCAGCAATCGGGGAGGTGAGCAGTTCTTC; CDR3: CASNRGGEQFF
V: TRBV11-2; D: -; size: -; J: TRBJ2-7; DNA: TGTGCCAGCAGCCATCCCACGGGGGGCGTGCAGTACTTC; CDR3: CASSHPTGGVQYF
V: TRBV6-1; D: -; size: few; J: TRBJ1-1; DNA: TGTGCCAGCAGTGGTTCAGGGGCGGGGAACACTGAAGCTTTCTTT; CDR3: CASSGSGAGNTEAFF
V: TRBV23-1; D: TRBD2; size: -; J: TRBJ2-1; DNA: TGCGCCAGCAGCCTCTGGGCGCTAGCGGGCTACAATGAGCAGTTCTTC; CDR3: CASSLWALAGYNEQFF
V: TRBV27; D: -; size: -; J: TRBJ1-3; DNA: TGTGCCAGCAGTTCGCCTCTCTACGGGGGACTATATTTT; CDR3: CASSSPLYGGLYF
V: TRBV18; D: TRBD1; size: -; J: TRBJ1-5; DNA: TGTGCCAGCTCACCGGGACAGGGCAGTTATAGCAATCAGCCCCAGCATTTT; CDR3: CASSPGQGSYSNQPQHF
V: TRBV19; D: TRBD2; size: -; J: TRBJ2-2; DNA: TGTGCCAGTAAGAGCGGGAGGGAGCTTGGCACCGGGGAGCTGTTTTTT; CDR3: CASKSGRELGTGELFF
V: TRBV2; D: -; size: -; J: TRBJ1-1; DNA: TGTGCCAGCAGTGAAGGCAGCCCTCGGGGAGCTTTCTTT; CDR3: CASSEGSPRGAFF
V: TRBV7-9; D: TRBD2; size: -; J: TRBJ2-3; DNA: TGTGCCAGCAGCTTAGAGGTAGCGGGGTCCGATACGCAGTATTTT; CDR3: CASSLEVAGSDTQYF
V: TRBV15; D: TRBD1; size: once; J: TRBJ2-7; DNA: TGTGCCACCAGCAGGACAGGGCCCTACGAGCAGTACTTC; CDR3: CATSRTGPYEQYF
V: TRBV19; D: TRBD1; size: -; J: TRBJ1-1; DNA: TGTGCCAGTGATGGACAGGGGCGGAAAGCTTTCTTT; CDR3: CASDGQGRKAFF
V: TRBV7-9; D: -; size: -; J: TRBJ2-3; DNA: TGTGCCAGCAGCTTCGGGACTTCTAGCACAGATACGCAGTATTTT; CDR3: CASSFGTSSTDTQYF
V: TRBV5-4; D: TRBD1; size: -; J: TRBJ2-6; DNA: TGTGCCAGCAGCTTGGTCCAAGGGGGCGGTGGGGCCAACGTCCTGACTTTC; CDR3: CASSLVQGGGGANVLTF
V: TRBV19; D: -; size: -; J: TRBJ1-6; DNA: TGTGCCAGTCTGTGGGCAAATTCACCCCTCCACTTT; CDR3: CASLWANSPLHF
V: TRBV19; D: -; size: -; J: TRBJ2-1; DNA: TGTGCCAGTAGTAAGAGGGGGAACAGTGAGCAGTTCTTC; CDR3: CASSKRGNSEQFF
V: TRBV28; D: TRBD1; size: -; J: TRBJ1-2; DNA: TGTGCCAGCAGCACCCGGACAGGGAGCTATGGCTACACCTTC; CDR3: CASSTRTGSYGYTF
V: TRBV2; D: TRBD1; size: -; J: TRBJ1-2; DNA: TGTGCCAGCAGTGAAGCGGGGGAGACAGGGACCGACTATGGCTACACCTTC; CDR3: CASSEAGETGTDYGYTF
V: TRBV9; D: -; size: -; J: TRBJ1-4; DNA: TGTGCCAGCAGCCGACTAGGGAGGTTTTTGACTAATGAAAAACTGTTTTTT; CDR3: CASSRLGRFLTNEKLFF
V: TRBV4-3; D: -; size: -; J: TRBJ2-1; DNA: TGCGCCAGCAGCCACAGGGGATGGGGCAATGAGCAGTTCTTC; CDR3: CASSHRGWGNEQFF
V: TRBV6-4; D: -; size: once; J: TRBJ2-4; DNA: TGTGCCAGCAGTGAATCCGCAGGGAGGAACATTCAGTACTTC; CDR3: CASSESAGRNIQYF
V: TRBV7-2; D: -; size: few; J: TRBJ1-4; DNA: TGTGCCAGCAGCTTAAAGTCGGGTGAAAAACTGTTTTTT; CDR3: CASSLKSGEKLFF
V: TRBV5-1; D: TRBD1; size: -; J: TRBJ1-2; DNA: TGCGCCAGCAGCCCGGACAGGGGGGGATATGGCTACACCTTC; CDR3: CASSPDRGGYGYTF
V: TRBV5-4; D: TRBD2; size: -; J: TRBJ2-1; DNA: TGTGCCAGCAGCGCCACCGGGACTAGCGGTTACAATGAGCAGTTCTTC; CDR3: CASSATGTSGYNEQFF